This entry features one T cell receptor beta chain sequence. Its antigen is still unknown. Sequencing of TCR beta was performed on blood CD8+ T cells and on blood CD4+ T cells. These data come from a study of CD8 T cells in Susac syndrome. About the research overall: Patients with Susac syndrome were therapy-naive, taking corticosteroids, with some also receiving intravenous immunoglobulin, or taking intravenous immunoglobulin alone at the time their blood was drawn. Study results and caveats: In its TCR sequencing and HLA analysis, the study acknowledged that the number of individuals was relatively small.

Germline-derived CDR1 and CDR2 are GTSNPN and SVGIG (reference sequence). V shed 5 bases and J shed 5 bases, with 15 bases lying between them. The CDR3 is made up of 13 amino acids. RNA amounts of 0.5 to 1 ug underwent reverse transcription with random hexamers. MiXCR, applied by TCRdb to the immunoSEQ multiplex PCR reads, yields one record per CDR3 protein. Of 75,000 to 95,000 distinct CDR3 sequences in the sample, roughly 92% are singletons; the top ten hold 0.45%. The rearrangement uses TRBV30 and TRBJ1-2; D is uncertain. The sequencing sample was made of CD8+ T cells from PBMCs. The clonotype was recovered from a human donor with Susac syndrome. The CDR3 bases are TGTGCCTGGTATTGGCCGGCTGGTTATGGCTACACCTTC. Its protein product is CAWYWPAGYGYTF.